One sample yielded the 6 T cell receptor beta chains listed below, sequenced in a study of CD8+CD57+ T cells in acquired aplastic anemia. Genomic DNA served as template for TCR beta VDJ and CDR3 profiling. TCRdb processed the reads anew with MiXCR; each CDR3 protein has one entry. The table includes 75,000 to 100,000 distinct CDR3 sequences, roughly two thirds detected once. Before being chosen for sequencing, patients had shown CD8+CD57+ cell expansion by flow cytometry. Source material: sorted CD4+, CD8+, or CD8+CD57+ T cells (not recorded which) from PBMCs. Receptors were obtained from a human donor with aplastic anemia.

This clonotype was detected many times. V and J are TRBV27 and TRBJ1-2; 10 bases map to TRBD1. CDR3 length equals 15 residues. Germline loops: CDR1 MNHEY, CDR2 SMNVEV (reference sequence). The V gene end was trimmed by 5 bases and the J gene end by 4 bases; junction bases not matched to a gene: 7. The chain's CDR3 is CASSPPGQGIYGYTF. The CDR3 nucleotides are TGTGCCAGCAGTCCTCCGGGACAGGGGATCTATGGCTACACCTTC.

CDR3 amino acids: CASSLTADNSPLHF. The CDR3 nucleotides are TGTGCCAGCAGTTTGACGGCGGATAATTCACCCCTCCACTTT. The chain is built from TRBV12-3 or TRBV12-4 and TRBJ1-6; D is unresolved. This CDR3 spans 14 amino acids. V was shortened by 3 bases and J by 5 bases, with 8 bases between the two germline ends.

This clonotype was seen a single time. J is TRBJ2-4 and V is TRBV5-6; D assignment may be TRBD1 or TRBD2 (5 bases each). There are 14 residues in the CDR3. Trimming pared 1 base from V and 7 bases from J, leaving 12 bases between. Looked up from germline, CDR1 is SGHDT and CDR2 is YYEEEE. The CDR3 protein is CASSLTSGTNIQYF. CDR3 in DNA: TGTGCCAGCAGCTTGACGTCAGGGACGAACATTCAGTACTTC.

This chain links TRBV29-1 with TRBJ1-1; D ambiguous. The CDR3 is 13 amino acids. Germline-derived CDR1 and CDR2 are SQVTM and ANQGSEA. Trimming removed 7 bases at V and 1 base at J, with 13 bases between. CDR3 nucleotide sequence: TGCAGCGACTCGACGGGAGAGAACACTGAAGCTTTCTTT. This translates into CSDSTGENTEAFF.

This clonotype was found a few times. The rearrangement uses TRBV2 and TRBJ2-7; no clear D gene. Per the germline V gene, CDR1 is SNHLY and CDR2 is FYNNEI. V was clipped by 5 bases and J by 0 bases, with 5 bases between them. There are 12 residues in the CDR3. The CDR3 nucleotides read TGTGCCAGCAGTCCTACCTCCTACGAGCAGTACTTC. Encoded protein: CASSPTSYEQYF.

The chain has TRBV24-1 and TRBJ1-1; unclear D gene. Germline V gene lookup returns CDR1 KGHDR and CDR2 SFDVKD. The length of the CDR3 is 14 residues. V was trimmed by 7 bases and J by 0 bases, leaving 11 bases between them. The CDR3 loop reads CATRDEGVNTEAFF. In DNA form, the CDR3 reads TGTGCCACCAGAGACGAAGGCGTGAACACTGAAGCTTTCTTT.